This T cell receptor (beta chain) derives from a study of CD8+CD57+ T cells in acquired aplastic anemia (dated by TCRdb to the late 2010s). The study in broad terms: On average, sorted CD4+ and CD8+ cells yielded around 3.1 ug of extracted DNA, with a range of roughly 0.19 to 27.4 ug. Summary of the overall study and its limitations: Between patients and healthy controls, no significant difference in CD8+ Simpson's diversity was found (P=0.060). Around 31 CD8+ CDR3 sequences were shared between patients and controls but appeared highly expressed in patients and within their immunodominant clones.

In the study, sorted CD4+ and CD8+ blood T cells from patients with severe aplastic anemia and from healthy subjects underwent deep sequencing of TCR repertoires. Ficoll-Paque density gradient centrifugation was used to isolate peripheral blood mononuclear cells. Before DNA extraction, CD4+ and CD8+ T cells were sorted by FACS or by magnetic beads. A remark on this clonotype: Its antigen is unknown. The input lacks base qualities; no much larger clone sits a single base away.

The germline V gene (reference sequence) specifies DFQATT as CDR1 and SNEGSKA as CDR2. From the cysteine up to the phenylalanine, the CDR3 has a length of 13 residues. Only the CDR3 DNA stays, 39 bases, in frame from base 1. A distance of 14 bases separates the germline ends of V and J, which lose 6 bases and 2 bases respectively. TCR beta VDJ combination and CDR3 sequence profiling used genomic DNA as the template. TCR repertoire sequencing was run on an Illumina HiSeq 2000. On the study's bioinformatics: Repertoire assessment relied on Simpson's diversity index, CDR3 size and DJ length profiles, and TRBV/TRBJ rearrangement plots. The most abundant DNA sequence in the deep sequencing data was defined as the immunodominant clone. CDR3 amino acid sequences were screened for sharing across subjects and were compared with published repertoires and the VDJdb database. Through fastp at Q25 and MiXCR, TCRdb rebuilt clones from the public reads, retaining in-frame beta chains. A single entry per CDR3 protein holds the most common genes and DNA from its merged rows. These V and J calls rely on TCRdb rather than the paper's analysis. Across this sample there are about 190,000 distinct CDR3 sequences, with 55% to 70% seen only once. The ten largest account for 40% to 55% of the sample.

The V and J segments used are TRBV20-1 and TRBJ2-7; no D gene can be assigned with confidence. Sequenced material: sorted CD4+, CD8+, or CD8+CD57+ T cells (not recorded which) from PBMCs. The receptor comes from a human donor with severe aplastic anemia or a healthy control (not recorded which). The encoded CDR3 is CSAPTGPAYEQYF. DNA sequence: TGCAGTGCCCCGACTGGTCCAGCCTACGAGCAGTACTTC.